The 14 T cell receptor beta chains listed next were all sequenced from one sample in a study of T cell responses to AZD1222 COVID-19 vaccine. Clones were sequenced by immunoSEQ multiplex PCR, and TCRdb holds only the in-frame ones, with some missing. The data contain some 110,000 clones, roughly 90% of them seen just once; the ten biggest clones take up about 5%. The specimen was peripheral blood, collected on day 0 of AZD1222 vaccination. The receptors were sampled from an adult in good health.

This clone was counted once. The V call is TRBV3-1 (or the pseudogene TRBV3-2), the J call TRBJ1-1, with TRBD1 as a possible D gene (5 bases). This CDR3 is 13 amino acids long. CDR1 and CDR2 from the germline V gene are LGHDT and YNNKEL (reference sequence). Between the trimmed V and J ends, which lost 4 bases and 5 bases, there was a span of 11 bases. This chain's CDR3 is CASSPGAGTEAFF. CDR3 in DNA: TGTGCCAGCAGCCCCGGGGCGGGAACTGAAGCTTTCTTT.

V is TRBV20-1 and J is TRBJ2-7; D not certain. This CDR3 is 11 amino acids long. Germline V lookup: CDR1 DFQATT, CDR2 SNEGSKA (reference sequence). Trimming removed 2 bases at V and 1 base at J, with 3 bases between. DNA for the CDR3: TGCAGTGCTAGACAATCCTACGAGCAGTACTTC. It encodes CSARQSYEQYF.

This sequence joins TRBV5-5 and TRBJ2-2, with TRBD1 as a possible D gene (5 bases). Germline V gives CDR1 SGHKS, CDR2 YYEKEE (reference sequence). Between the trimmed V and J ends, which lost 1 base and 3 bases, there was a span of 13 bases. The CDR3 extends over 16 amino acids. The CDR3 loop is CASSLRPRVHTGELFF. In DNA form, the CDR3 reads TGTGCCAGCAGCTTGCGCCCCAGGGTACACACCGGGGAGCTGTTTTTT.

As to this clone: This sample includes further DNA sequences coding for the same CDR3. The genes are TRBV20-1 and TRBJ1-1; D possibly corresponds to TRBD1 (5 bases). CDR1 is DFQATT and CDR2 is SNEGSKA in the germline V gene (reference sequence). The V gene lost 6 bases and the J gene lost 2 bases, with 7 bases spanning the gap. The length of the CDR3 is 11 residues. The CDR3 nucleotides are TGCAGTGCAAGGGACAACACTGAAGCTTTCTTT. It translates to CSARDNTEAFF.

The V and J genes are TRBV11-2 and TRBJ2-1, with D unresolved. Germline values: CDR1 SGHAT, CDR2 FQNNGV. Trimming took 5 bases from V and 4 from J, leaving 6 bases between them. This CDR3 has 12 residues. CDR3 amino acids: CASSLGYNEQFF. The CDR3 DNA follows: TGTGCCAGCAGCCTAGGATACAATGAGCAGTTCTTC.

The chain uses TRBV3-1 (or the pseudogene TRBV3-2) and TRBJ2-7; D remains unclear. The CDR3 totals 11 residues. The ends were cut back, 4 bases at V and 3 bases at J, with 4 bases in the middle. Looked up from germline, CDR1 is LGHDT and CDR2 is YNNKEL (reference sequence). CDR3 DNA sequence: TGTGCCAGCAGCCCACACTACGAGCAGTACTTC. It encodes CASSPHYEQYF.

This chain links TRBV27 with TRBJ1-2, with D possibly TRBD1 on 5 matching bases. The CDR3 contains 15 residues. V gave up 1 base and J gave up 4 bases, with 13 bases separating them. Looked up from germline, CDR1 is MNHEY and CDR2 is SMNVEV (reference sequence). CDR3 region: CASSLWDAVLYGYTF. CDR3 sequence (DNA): TGTGCCAGCAGTTTATGGGACGCCGTCCTCTATGGCTACACCTTC.

The rearrangement joins TRBV28 to TRBJ2-7; D call uncertain. The V gene lost 1 base and the J gene lost 3 bases, with 10 bases spanning the gap. The CDR3 spans 14 residues. CDR1 MDHEN and CDR2 SYDVKM come from the germline V gene. CDR3 amino acids: CASSLYTLFYEQYF. CDR3 in DNA: TGTGCCAGCAGTTTATACACCCTCTTCTACGAGCAGTACTTC.

V is TRBV10-3 and J is TRBJ1-2, with TRBD1 as a possible D gene (6 bases). This CDR3 is built from 14 residues. V lost 6 bases and J lost 5, with 16 bases in between. Germline CDR1 reads ENHRY; CDR2 reads SYGVKD. The CDR3 reads CAIREGGGRYGYTF. The CDR3 nucleotides read TGTGCCATCAGAGAGGGGGGCGGTAGGTATGGCTACACCTTC.

The chain combines TRBV16 with TRBJ2-6, with TRBD2 as a possible D gene (6 bases). V was shortened by 8 bases and J by 3 bases, with 20 bases between the two germline ends. The CDR3 has 17 residues. Germline CDR1 reads KGHSY; CDR2 reads FQNENV. The CDR3 nucleotides are TGTGCCAGCGCCCCCACCGGGAGAAGCGTTGGGGCCAACGTCCTGACTTTC. As protein: CASAPTGRSVGANVLTF.

This chain connects TRBV18 to TRBJ1-4; 8 nucleotides agree with TRBD1. Germline-derived CDR1 and CDR2 are KGHSH and LQKENI. The CDR3 runs 12 residues. J lost 17 bases, V lost 4 bases, and 9 bases had no gene match. DNA of the CDR3: TGTGCCAGCTCACTAACACAGGGGGAAGGATTTTTT. Protein: CASSLTQGEGFF.

The rearrangement uses TRBV11-3 and TRBJ1-3; D not resolved. Germline CDR1 and CDR2: SGHNT and YENEEA. Trimming cost V 5 bases and J 2 bases, with 10 bases left between them. There are 14 residues in the CDR3. CDR3 residues: CASSDRTAGNTIYF. CDR3 bases: TGTGCCAGCAGCGACCGGACTGCTGGAAACACCATATATTTT.

This chain joins TRBV7-9 and TRBJ2-7, with D hard to call. This CDR3 has 17 residues. The V end lost 4 bases, the J end lost 0 bases, and 19 bases lay between the germline ends. Germline CDR1 reads SEHNR; CDR2 reads FQNEAQ (reference sequence). Here the CDR3 reads CASSSDLLAASSYEQYF. The CDR3 nucleotides are TGTGCCAGCAGCTCCGACCTCTTGGCAGCCTCCTCCTACGAGCAGTACTTC. The complete variable domain, with remaining parts taken from reference TRBV7-9 and TRBJ2-7, reads DTGVSQNPRHKITKRGQNVTFRCDPISEHNRLYWYRQTLGQGPEFLTYFQNEAQLEKSRLLSDRFSAERPKGSFSTLEIQRTEQGDSAMYLCASSSDLLAASSYEQYFGPGTRLTVT.

The chain combines TRBV6-5 with TRBJ2-1; possibly TRBD2 for D (5 bases). This CDR3 region has 16 residues. V shed 0 bases and J shed 4 bases, with 13 bases lying between them. Germline V gene lookup returns CDR1 MNHEY and CDR2 SVGAGI. The CDR3 protein is CASSYSSIGKYNEQFF. DNA of the CDR3: TGTGCCAGCAGTTACTCGAGTATCGGGAAATACAATGAGCAGTTCTTC.